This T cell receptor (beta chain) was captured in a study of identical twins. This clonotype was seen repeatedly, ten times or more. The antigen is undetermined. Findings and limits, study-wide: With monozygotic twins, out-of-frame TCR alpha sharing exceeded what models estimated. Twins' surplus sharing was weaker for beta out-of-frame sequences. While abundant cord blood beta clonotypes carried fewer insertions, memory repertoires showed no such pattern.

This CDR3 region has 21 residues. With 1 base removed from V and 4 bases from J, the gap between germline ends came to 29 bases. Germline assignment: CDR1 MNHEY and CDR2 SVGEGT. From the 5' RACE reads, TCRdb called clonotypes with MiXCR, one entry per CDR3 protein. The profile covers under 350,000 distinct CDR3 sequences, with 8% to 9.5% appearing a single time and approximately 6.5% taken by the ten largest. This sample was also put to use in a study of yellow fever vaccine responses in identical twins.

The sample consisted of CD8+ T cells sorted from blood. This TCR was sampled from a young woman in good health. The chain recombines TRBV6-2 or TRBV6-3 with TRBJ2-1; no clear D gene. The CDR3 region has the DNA TGTGCCAGCAGTTACTTCCCGGGTGAAGGGTTTCACACCCCGAATTACAATGAGCAGTTCTTC. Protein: CASSYFPGEGFHTPNYNEQFF.